A selection of T cell receptor beta chains follows, all from one sample in a study of CD8 T cells in Susac syndrome. TCRdb fed the immunoSEQ multiplex PCR reads into MiXCR, producing one record per CDR3 protein. The sample contains around 69,000 distinct CDR3 sequences, 95% to 96% of which appear only once. The specimen sequenced was CD4+ T cells from PBMCs. These receptors were collected from a human donor with multiple sclerosis. Both conserved end residues are part of each CDR3. The order of the fields is J gene, V gene, clone size, D gene, CDR3 DNA, CDR3 protein. The D gene is left open where the match is weak. Size is omitted from some rows. Given values are once, few, many or a class for expanded clones.

TRBJ2-5 TRBV7-8 NA NA TGTGCCAGCAGCTTAGCGTCCAGCCAAGAGACCCAGTACTTC CASSLASSQETQYF
TRBJ1-2 TRBV4-2 NA NA TGTGCCAGCAGCCAAGATCACCAGATACATCTCTATGGCTACACCTTC CASSQDHQIHLYGYTF
TRBJ1-2 TRBV27 NA TRBD1 TGTGCCAGCAGCCCCGGACAGGGAGGCTATGGCTACACCTTC CASSPGQGGYGYTF
TRBJ2-1 TRBV6-1 NA NA TGTGCCAGCCGGGACTCCACCTACAATGAGCAGTTCTTC CASRDSTYNEQFF
TRBJ2-5 TRBV29-1 NA NA TGCAGCGCCGCCCCGGTCGGGGTTGCGGGAACCCCCATGGCCCAGTACTTC CSAAPVGVAGTPMAQYF
TRBJ2-1 TRBV28 NA NA TGTGCCAGCAGTTTCGGTAGCCGGCTTGAGCAGTTCTTC CASSFGSRLEQFF
TRBJ1-6 TRBV7-2 NA NA TGTGCCAGCAGACCTAGCCGGGACATAAATAATTCACCCCTCCACTTT CASRPSRDINNSPLHF
TRBJ2-7 TRBV7-2 NA NA TGTGCCAGCAGCTTAGGGCAGTCGGGCTACGAGCAGTACTTC CASSLGQSGYEQYF
TRBJ2-1 TRBV20-1 NA TRBD2 TGCAGTGCTCTTGGACTAGCGGGGATCTATGAGCAGTTCTTC CSALGLAGIYEQFF
TRBJ2-7 TRBV6-2/TRBV6-3 NA NA TGTGCCAGCAGTTACTCTCATCCGGTTACCTACGAGCAGTACTTC CASSYSHPVTYEQYF
TRBJ2-5 TRBV19 NA TRBD1 TGTGCCAGTAGTACCGGGACAGCAGAGACCCAGTACTTC CASSTGTAETQYF
TRBJ1-1 TRBV6-4 NA NA TGTGCCAGCAGTGTTGGCCCCGGGGGGAACACTGAAGCTTTCTTT CASSVGPGGNTEAFF
TRBJ2-3 TRBV6-2/TRBV6-3 NA NA TGTGCCAGCAGAGCAGGGGATAGCACAGATACGCAGTATTTT CASRAGDSTDTQYF
TRBJ2-3 TRBV9 NA NA TGTGCCAGCAGCGACGACAGGAGCACAGATACGCAGTATTTT CASSDDRSTDTQYF
TRBJ1-5 TRBV28 NA NA TGTGCCAGCAGTCAATCTTATGGGAGCAATCAGCCCCAGCATTTT CASSQSYGSNQPQHF
TRBJ2-3 TRBV2 NA NA TGTGCCAGCAGTGGGCTACAGGACGCAGATACGCAGTATTTT CASSGLQDADTQYF
TRBJ2-3 TRBV7-9 NA NA TGTGCCAGCAGCTTCTCGGTCTCGGGGGATACGCAGTATTTT CASSFSVSGDTQYF
TRBJ2-1 TRBV7-9 NA TRBD2 TGTGCCAGCAGCTTGCCCGTTCGACTAGCCTACCCCTACAATGAGCAGTTCTTC CASSLPVRLAYPYNEQFF
TRBJ1-2 TRBV6-5 NA TRBD1 TGTGCCAGCAGTTCACTTCGACAGGGACATGGCTACACCTTC CASSSLRQGHGYTF
TRBJ2-5 TRBV7-9 NA NA TGTGCCAGCAGCTTAGTCGGGTGGGGCCAAGAGACCCAGTACTTC CASSLVGWGQETQYF
TRBJ2-1 TRBV15 NA NA TGTGCCACCAGCATCAGAGCGGCTAGCTCCTACAATGAGCAGTTCTTC CATSIRAASSYNEQFF
TRBJ2-1 TRBV5-1 NA NA TGCGCCAGCAGCTTTGGGTATGGGGGATCGAGCTCCTACAATGAGCAGTTCTTC CASSFGYGGSSSYNEQFF
TRBJ1-6 TRBV9 NA NA TGTGCCAGCAGCCCCCACGTAGGGGGAGACTCACCCCTCCACTTT CASSPHVGGDSPLHF
TRBJ1-5 TRBV28 NA TRBD1 TGTGCCAGCAGTCCCCGGACAGGGGCTCAGCCCCAGCATTTT CASSPRTGAQPQHF
TRBJ2-1 TRBV3-1 NA NA TGTGCCAGCAGCCAAGACACAGGGCACGTCTACAATGAGCAGTTCTTC CASSQDTGHVYNEQFF
TRBJ2-5 TRBV6-5 NA TRBD1 TGTGCCAGCAGTTACTCGCGGACAGGGGTGGGGGAGACCCAGTACTTC CASSYSRTGVGETQYF
TRBJ1-5 TRBV30 NA TRBD1 TGTGCCTGGAGTGTAACAGGGGAGGGTCAGCCCCAGCATTTT CAWSVTGEGQPQHF
TRBJ2-5 TRBV20-1 NA TRBD2 TGCAGTGCTAGCGGCGGGGGGGGCCCCCGAGAGACCCAGTACTTC CSASGGGGPRETQYF
TRBJ1-2 TRBV7-9 NA NA TGTGCCAGCAGCTTAGATGCGGGACGGACCGTAGAAGGCTACACCTTC CASSLDAGRTVEGYTF
TRBJ1-1 TRBV7-2 NA NA TGTGCCAGCAGCCGCGGACGACAGAGCCCTGAAGCTTTCTTT CASSRGRQSPEAFF
TRBJ1-1 TRBV7-3 NA NA TGTGCCAGCAGCTTAACGACTAGGACTGAAGCTTTCTTT CASSLTTRTEAFF
TRBJ2-3 TRBV27 NA NA TGTGCCAGCAGTTTATCCCTGGGGGGCACAGATACGCAGTATTTT CASSLSLGGTDTQYF
TRBJ1-1 TRBV12-3/TRBV12-4 once NA TGTGCCAGCAGTTTGGGGGGGCCCACTGAAGCTTTCTTT CASSLGGPTEAFF
TRBJ2-5 TRBV20-1 NA TRBD2 TGCAGTGCCAAAAAACCTAGCGGGGGAGAGACCCAGTACTTC CSAKKPSGGETQYF
TRBJ2-7 TRBV20-1 NA NA TGCAGTGGCGGGGACAGAGACTACGAGCAGTACTTC CSGGDRDYEQYF
TRBJ1-5 TRBV2 NA NA TGTGCCAGCAGCGGAGGGTCCGGCAATCAGCCCCAGCATTTT CASSGGSGNQPQHF
TRBJ1-4 TRBV12-3/TRBV12-4 NA NA TGTGCCAGCGGAGCTACCACTAATGAAAAACTGTTTTTT CASGATTNEKLFF
TRBJ2-2 TRBV6-1 once NA TGTGCCAGCCACCCCGGGACAAAGAACACCGGGGAGCTGTTTTTT CASHPGTKNTGELFF
TRBJ2-7 TRBV4-2 NA NA TGTGCCAGCAGCCAATCTGGCAGGGGTGACGAGCAGTACTTC CASSQSGRGDEQYF
TRBJ1-6 TRBV20-1 once NA TGCAGTGCAAAGGGGGAATGGGGTTCACCCCTCCACTTT CSAKGEWGSPLHF
TRBJ2-1 TRBV11-2 NA NA TGTGCCAGCAGCCTTAACATACGCAATGAGCAGTTCTTC CASSLNIRNEQFF
TRBJ1-3 TRBV29-1 NA NA TGCAGCGGCAGGGGTCTGGGAAACACCATATATTTT CSGRGLGNTIYF
TRBJ2-6 TRBV5-4 NA NA TGTGCCAGCAGCTTGAGGGACACTGGGGCCAACGTCCTGACTTTC CASSLRDTGANVLTF
TRBJ2-3 TRBV7-2 NA TRBD1 TGTGCCAGCAGCGGGACAGGGAGAGATACGCAGTATTTT CASSGTGRDTQYF
TRBJ2-7 TRBV7-2 once NA TGTGCCAGCAGTCCCTCGCCGGACCTCGGGGAGCAGTACTTC CASSPSPDLGEQYF